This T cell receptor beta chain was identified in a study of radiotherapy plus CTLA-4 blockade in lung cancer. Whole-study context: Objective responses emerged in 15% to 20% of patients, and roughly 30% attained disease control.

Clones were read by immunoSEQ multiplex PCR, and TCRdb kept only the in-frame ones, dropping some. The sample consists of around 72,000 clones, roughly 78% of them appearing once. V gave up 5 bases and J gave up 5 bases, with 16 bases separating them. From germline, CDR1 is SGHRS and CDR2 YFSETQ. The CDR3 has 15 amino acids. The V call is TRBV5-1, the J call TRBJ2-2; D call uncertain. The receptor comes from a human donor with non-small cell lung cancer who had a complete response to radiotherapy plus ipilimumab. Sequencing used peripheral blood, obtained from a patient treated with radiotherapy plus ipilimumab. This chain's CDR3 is CASRLQEVRTGELFF. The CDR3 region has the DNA TGCGCCAGCAGGCTTCAGGAAGTGAGGACCGGGGAGCTGTTTTTT.